This is a list of T cell receptor beta chains from one sample in a study of vaccination and CD4 T cells after COVID-19. No antigen is known for these receptors. TCRdb reprocessed the PCR reads via MiXCR and lists one record per CDR3 protein. The sample lists roughly 26,000 distinct CDR3 sequences, roughly 38% occurring once. This material consisted of CD4+ T cells from blood, cultured in vitro, taken about 7 months after SARS-CoV-2 vaccination. The receptors come from a human donor who had recovered from COVID-19. CDR3s include the opening cysteine and the closing phenylalanine or tryptophan. Fields, in order: clone size, J gene, D gene, V gene, CDR3 DNA, CDR3 protein. A D gene is named only where the DNA matches it firmly. Not every row has a clone size; where given, it reads once, few, many or a size class.

clone_size: -; j_call: TRBJ2-3; d_call: -; v_call: TRBV5-1; cdr3_nt: TGCGCCAGCAGCGTGGAAGTAGCAGGGGCCACCACGGATACGCAGTATTTT; cdr3_aa: CASSVEVAGATTDTQYF
clone_size: few; j_call: TRBJ2-5; d_call: TRBD1; v_call: TRBV6-1; cdr3_nt: TGTGCCAGCAGTCGTGATACTTGGGACAGCGAAGAGACCCAGTACTTC; cdr3_aa: CASSRDTWDSEETQYF
clone_size: few; j_call: TRBJ1-2; d_call: -; v_call: TRBV7-9; cdr3_nt: TGTGCCAGCAGCTTCGGACAAAACTATGGCTACACCTTC; cdr3_aa: CASSFGQNYGYTF
clone_size: -; j_call: TRBJ1-1; d_call: -; v_call: TRBV20-1; cdr3_nt: TGCAGTGCTAGCCGACCCAGGGATGGGACTGAAGCTTTCTTT; cdr3_aa: CSASRPRDGTEAFF
clone_size: -; j_call: TRBJ2-4; d_call: -; v_call: TRBV24-1; cdr3_nt: TGTGCCACCAGTGACCGACAGAGCAAAAACATTCAGTACTTC; cdr3_aa: CATSDRQSKNIQYF
clone_size: medium-sized; j_call: TRBJ1-5; d_call: -; v_call: TRBV20-1; cdr3_nt: TGCAGTGGTTTGACAGGAGTCAGCAATCAGCCCCAGCATTTT; cdr3_aa: CSGLTGVSNQPQHF
clone_size: -; j_call: TRBJ1-2; d_call: -; v_call: TRBV2; cdr3_nt: TGTGCCAGCAGTGACAGCCAAGCCTATGGCTACACCTTC; cdr3_aa: CASSDSQAYGYTF
clone_size: medium-sized; j_call: TRBJ1-2; d_call: TRBD1; v_call: TRBV15; cdr3_nt: TGTGCCACCAGCAGAGATTACGGACAGGCCCTAGTCAACACCTTC; cdr3_aa: CATSRDYGQALVNTF
clone_size: -; j_call: TRBJ2-5; d_call: -; v_call: TRBV20-1; cdr3_nt: TGCAGTGCACCGCTGCAGGGGGAGACCCAGTACTTC; cdr3_aa: CSAPLQGETQYF
clone_size: -; j_call: TRBJ1-2; d_call: -; v_call: TRBV20-1; cdr3_nt: TGCAGCAAGTCGGGGTCAGGTTATGGCTACACCTTC; cdr3_aa: CSKSGSGYGYTF
clone_size: -; j_call: TRBJ1-5; d_call: -; v_call: TRBV6-1; cdr3_nt: TGTGCCAGCACCTCAAGTACGGGGAAGGATCAGCCCCAGCATTTT; cdr3_aa: CASTSSTGKDQPQHF
clone_size: -; j_call: TRBJ2-7; d_call: -; v_call: TRBV25-1; cdr3_nt: TGTGCCAGCAGTGAATCCGGGGGCTACCCCTACGAGCAGTACTTC; cdr3_aa: CASSESGGYPYEQYF
clone_size: medium-sized; j_call: TRBJ1-6; d_call: -; v_call: TRBV7-9; cdr3_nt: TGTGCCAGCAGCTTAAGGGAGACCACCCTCCACTTT; cdr3_aa: CASSLRETTLHF
clone_size: -; j_call: TRBJ2-2; d_call: TRBD2; v_call: TRBV19; cdr3_nt: TGTGCCAGTGGCGGACTAGCGGTCGCGAACACCGGGGAGCTGTTTTTT; cdr3_aa: CASGGLAVANTGELFF
clone_size: few; j_call: TRBJ2-5; d_call: TRBD2; v_call: TRBV6-2/TRBV6-3; cdr3_nt: TGTGCCAGCAGTTGGGGGGGACAAGAGACCCAGTACTTC; cdr3_aa: CASSWGGQETQYF
clone_size: once; j_call: TRBJ2-7; d_call: -; v_call: TRBV28; cdr3_nt: TGTGCCAGCATCGCCCCTGCGGGGAAGCAGTACTTC; cdr3_aa: CASIAPAGKQYF
clone_size: -; j_call: TRBJ2-5; d_call: -; v_call: TRBV20-1; cdr3_nt: TGCAGTGCTAGAGACCCCTACGGGCGGGTGGGTGGAGAGACCCAGTACTTC; cdr3_aa: CSARDPYGRVGGETQYF
clone_size: -; j_call: TRBJ2-7; d_call: -; v_call: TRBV6-1; cdr3_nt: TGTGCCAGCAGTCCCACACCTACTTACTCCTACGAGCAGTACTTC; cdr3_aa: CASSPTPTYSYEQYF
clone_size: few; j_call: TRBJ2-7; d_call: TRBD1; v_call: TRBV6-1; cdr3_nt: TGTGCCAGCAGTCCGACCCGGGACAGATTATCCTACGAGCAGTACTTC; cdr3_aa: CASSPTRDRLSYEQYF
clone_size: few; j_call: TRBJ2-2; d_call: TRBD2; v_call: TRBV28; cdr3_nt: TGTGCCAGCAGTCCTCCGAGCGGGAGATCCGGGGAGCTGTTTTTT; cdr3_aa: CASSPPSGRSGELFF
clone_size: -; j_call: TRBJ2-5; d_call: TRBD1; v_call: TRBV6-4; cdr3_nt: TGTGCCAGCAGGACAGGGATTCACCCTCAAGAGACCCAGTACTTC; cdr3_aa: CASRTGIHPQETQYF
clone_size: -; j_call: TRBJ1-3; d_call: -; v_call: TRBV20-1; cdr3_nt: TGCAGTGCTAGAGATAGGGGAGCCGGAAACACCATATATTTT; cdr3_aa: CSARDRGAGNTIYF
clone_size: few; j_call: TRBJ2-3; d_call: -; v_call: TRBV20-1; cdr3_nt: TGCAGTGCCAACAGGGGATTAAGGGAGGCAGATACGCAGTATTTT; cdr3_aa: CSANRGLREADTQYF
clone_size: -; j_call: TRBJ1-3; d_call: -; v_call: TRBV5-1; cdr3_nt: TGCGCCAGCAGCTTGGCCCGGGGGGCGACTGGAAACACCATATATTTT; cdr3_aa: CASSLARGATGNTIYF
clone_size: -; j_call: TRBJ2-3; d_call: -; v_call: TRBV7-2; cdr3_nt: TGTGCCAGCAGCTTAAGTGCGCTTAGCCCTGGGGATACGCAGTATTTT; cdr3_aa: CASSLSALSPGDTQYF
clone_size: -; j_call: TRBJ1-2; d_call: -; v_call: TRBV9; cdr3_nt: TGTGCCAGCAGCCCCACAGGCTATGGCTACACCTTC; cdr3_aa: CASSPTGYGYTF
clone_size: -; j_call: TRBJ1-5; d_call: TRBD1; v_call: TRBV6-1; cdr3_nt: TGTGCCAGCAGTGAAGCTATCGGACAGGGTATTCAGCCCCAGCATTTT; cdr3_aa: CASSEAIGQGIQPQHF
clone_size: few; j_call: TRBJ2-3; d_call: -; v_call: TRBV7-2; cdr3_nt: TGTGCCAGCAGCCGTCAGGGAGGCGATACGCAGTATTTT; cdr3_aa: CASSRQGGDTQYF
clone_size: few; j_call: TRBJ1-2; d_call: -; v_call: TRBV30; cdr3_nt: TGTGCCTGGAGCCCGACCTCTTATGGCTACACCTTC; cdr3_aa: CAWSPTSYGYTF
clone_size: few; j_call: TRBJ2-3; d_call: TRBD2; v_call: TRBV20-1; cdr3_nt: TGCAGTGCTCTTAGCGGGGGGACAGATACGCAGTATTTT; cdr3_aa: CSALSGGTDTQYF
clone_size: medium-sized; j_call: TRBJ2-2; d_call: TRBD2; v_call: TRBV28; cdr3_nt: TGTGCCAGCACGAGTAGCGGGAGGGCCAACACCGGGGAGCTGTTTTTT; cdr3_aa: CASTSSGRANTGELFF
clone_size: -; j_call: TRBJ2-1; d_call: -; v_call: TRBV20-1; cdr3_nt: TGCAGTGCTAGCTTGTCGGCCTACAATGAGCAGTTCTTC; cdr3_aa: CSASLSAYNEQFF
clone_size: -; j_call: TRBJ1-5; d_call: TRBD1; v_call: TRBV4-2; cdr3_nt: TGTGCCAGCAGCCAGGCTAGTCGGGACAGGCAATATAGCAATCAGCCCCAGCATTTT; cdr3_aa: CASSQASRDRQYSNQPQHF
clone_size: few; j_call: TRBJ1-2; d_call: -; v_call: TRBV20-1; cdr3_nt: TGCAGTGCTAGAGATCAGGGGTCCTATGGCTACACCTTC; cdr3_aa: CSARDQGSYGYTF
clone_size: -; j_call: TRBJ2-1; d_call: -; v_call: TRBV11-3; cdr3_nt: TGTGCCAGCAGCCTATCCGATGGTGAGCAGTTCTTC; cdr3_aa: CASSLSDGEQFF
clone_size: -; j_call: TRBJ2-7; d_call: -; v_call: TRBV19; cdr3_nt: TGTGCCAGTAGTGCGCTCAGGGGCGGCGAGCAGTACTTC; cdr3_aa: CASSALRGGEQYF
clone_size: -; j_call: TRBJ2-5; d_call: TRBD1; v_call: TRBV20-1; cdr3_nt: TGCAGTGCGGACAGGGCCGCCGTGGTTGGAGAGACCCAGTACTTC; cdr3_aa: CSADRAAVVGETQYF
clone_size: -; j_call: TRBJ2-7; d_call: TRBD2; v_call: TRBV6-1; cdr3_nt: TGTGCCAGCAGACGACGACTAGCGGGAGACGGCGAGCAGTACTTC; cdr3_aa: CASRRRLAGDGEQYF
clone_size: -; j_call: TRBJ2-5; d_call: -; v_call: TRBV19; cdr3_nt: TGTGCCAGTAGTATGGGGCGAACTGAGACCCAGTACTTC; cdr3_aa: CASSMGRTETQYF
clone_size: -; j_call: TRBJ2-2; d_call: -; v_call: TRBV23-1; cdr3_nt: TGCGCCAGCAGTCAATGGCGGGACACCGGGGAGCTGTTTTTT; cdr3_aa: CASSQWRDTGELFF
clone_size: few; j_call: TRBJ2-3; d_call: -; v_call: TRBV19; cdr3_nt: TGTGCCAGTAGTACACTAGCTTTTGGTACAGATACGCAGTATTTT; cdr3_aa: CASSTLAFGTDTQYF